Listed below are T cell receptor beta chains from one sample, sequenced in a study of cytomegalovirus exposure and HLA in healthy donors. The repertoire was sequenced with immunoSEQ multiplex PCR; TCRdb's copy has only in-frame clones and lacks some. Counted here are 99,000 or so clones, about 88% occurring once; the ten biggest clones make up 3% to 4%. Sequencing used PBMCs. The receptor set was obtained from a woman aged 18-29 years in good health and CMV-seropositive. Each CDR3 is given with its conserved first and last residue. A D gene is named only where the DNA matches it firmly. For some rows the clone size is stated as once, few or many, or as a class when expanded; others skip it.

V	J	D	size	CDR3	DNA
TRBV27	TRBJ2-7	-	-	CASGPRRRSYEQYF	TGTGCCAGCGGCCCCCGGAGGCGTTCCTACGAGCAGTACTTC
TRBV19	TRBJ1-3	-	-	CASRELGLTAGNTIYF	TGTGCCAGTAGGGAGCTGGGACTTACGGCTGGAAACACCATATATTTT
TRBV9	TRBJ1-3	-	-	CASRSGNTIYF	TGTGCCAGCCGCTCTGGAAACACCATATATTTT
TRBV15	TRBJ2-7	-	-	CATSFPHGGLYEQYF	TGTGCCACCAGCTTTCCTCACGGGGGGCTATACGAGCAGTACTTC
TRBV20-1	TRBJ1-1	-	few	CSARAEAFF	TGCAGTGCTAGGGCAGAAGCTTTCTTT
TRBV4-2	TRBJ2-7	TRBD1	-	CASSQEFAGTALSSYEQYF	TGTGCCAGCAGCCAAGAATTTGCCGGGACAGCTCTGAGCTCCTACGAGCAGTACTTC
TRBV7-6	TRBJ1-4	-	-	CASSLTGPNEKLFF	TGTGCCAGCAGCCTGACAGGCCCTAATGAAAAACTGTTTTTT
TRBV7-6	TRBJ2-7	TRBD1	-	CASSTTHRGEGYEQYF	TGTGCCAGCAGCACTACCCACAGGGGTGAAGGCTACGAGCAGTACTTC
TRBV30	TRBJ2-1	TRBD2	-	CAWNKRGYNEQFF	TGTGCCTGGAACAAGCGGGGATACAATGAGCAGTTCTTC
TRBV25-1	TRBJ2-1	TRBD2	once	CASGTSGRNNEQFF	TGTGCCAGCGGGACTAGCGGAAGAAACAATGAGCAGTTCTTC
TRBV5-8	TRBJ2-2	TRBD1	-	CASSLSGTGITGELFF	TGTGCCAGCAGCTTGTCTGGGACAGGCATCACCGGGGAGCTGTTTTTT
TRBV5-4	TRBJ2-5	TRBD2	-	CASSLGTSRETQYF	TGTGCCAGCAGCCTTGGGACTAGCCGAGAGACCCAGTACTTC
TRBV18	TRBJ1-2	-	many	CASSPPMGANYGYTF	TGTGCCAGCTCACCACCAATGGGCGCGAACTATGGCTACACCTTC
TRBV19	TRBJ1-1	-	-	CASSMDGGDTEAFF	TGTGCCAGTAGTATGGACGGAGGAGACACTGAAGCTTTCTTT
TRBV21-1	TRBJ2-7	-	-	CASRDRTYEQYF	TGTGCCAGCCGGGACAGAACCTACGAGCAGTACTTC
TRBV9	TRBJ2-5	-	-	CASSAYVDQETQYF	TGTGCCAGCAGCGCCTACGTAGACCAAGAGACCCAGTACTTC
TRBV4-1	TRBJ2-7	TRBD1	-	CASSQGQGTYEQYF	TGCGCCAGCAGCCAGGGACAGGGGACCTACGAGCAGTACTTC
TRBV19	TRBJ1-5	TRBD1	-	CATHRDRDGPQHF	TGTGCCACCCACCGGGACAGGGATGGGCCCCAGCATTTT
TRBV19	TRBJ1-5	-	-	CASRPEEVIVNNQPQHF	TGTGCCAGTAGGCCCGAAGAGGTAATTGTGAACAATCAGCCCCAGCATTTT
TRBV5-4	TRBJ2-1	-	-	CASSLVMNEQFF	TGTGCCAGCAGCTTGGTTATGAATGAGCAGTTCTTC
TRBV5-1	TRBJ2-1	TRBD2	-	CASSSLTSEDNEQFF	TGCGCCAGCAGCTCCTTGACTAGCGAAGACAATGAGCAGTTCTTC
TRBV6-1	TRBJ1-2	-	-	CASRAGSMRGYTF	TGTGCCAGCAGAGCCGGGTCTATGCGTGGCTACACCTTC
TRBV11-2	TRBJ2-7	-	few	CAGSPGDFSYEQYF	TGTGCCGGGTCCCCGGGGGATTTTTCCTACGAGCAGTACTTC
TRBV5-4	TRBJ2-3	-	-	CASSLVADDTQYF	TGTGCCAGCAGCTTGGTGGCTGATGATACGCAGTATTTT
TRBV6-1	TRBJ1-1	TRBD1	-	CASSPSGTGAEAFF	TGTGCCAGCAGTCCAAGTGGGACAGGCGCTGAAGCTTTCTTT
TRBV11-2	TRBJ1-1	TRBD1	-	CASSPGTGGLKGTEAFF	TGTGCCAGCAGTCCCGGGACAGGGGGTCTCAAGGGCACTGAAGCTTTCTTT
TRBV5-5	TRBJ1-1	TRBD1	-	CASSWGPDRGRHTEAFF	TGTGCCAGCAGCTGGGGACCCGACAGGGGGCGTCACACTGAAGCTTTCTTT
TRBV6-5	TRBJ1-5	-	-	CASSYGQSNQPQHF	TGTGCCAGCAGTTACGGACAGTCGAATCAGCCCCAGCATTTT
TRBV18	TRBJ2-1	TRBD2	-	CASSPPGLANEQFF	TGTGCCAGCTCACCCCCGGGACTAGCCAATGAGCAGTTCTTC
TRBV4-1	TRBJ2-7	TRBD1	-	CASSQGQGVSYEQYF	TGCGCCAGCAGCCAAGGACAGGGGGTGTCCTACGAGCAGTACTTC
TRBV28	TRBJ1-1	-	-	CASSPEPGGAFF	TGTGCCAGCAGTCCCGAGCCGGGAGGAGCTTTCTTT
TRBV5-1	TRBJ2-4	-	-	CASSPSKGEGIQYF	TGCGCCAGCAGTCCGAGTAAGGGGGAAGGCATTCAGTACTTC
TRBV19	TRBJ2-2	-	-	CASSIVRDTGELFF	TGTGCCAGTAGTATAGTCAGGGACACCGGGGAGCTGTTTTTT
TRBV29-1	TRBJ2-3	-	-	CSVENLDTQYF	TGCAGCGTTGAAAATCTGGATACGCAGTATTTT
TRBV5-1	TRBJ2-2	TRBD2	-	CASKVSLAGGTGELFF	TGCGCCAGCAAGGTGTCACTAGCGGGAGGTACCGGGGAGCTGTTTTTT
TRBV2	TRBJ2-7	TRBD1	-	CASSEARTGGRYEQYF	TGTGCCAGCAGTGAAGCGAGGACAGGGGGACGCTACGAGCAGTACTTC
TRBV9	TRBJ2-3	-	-	CASSPRFGQPFTDTQYF	TGTGCCAGCAGCCCCCGTTTTGGACAGCCTTTCACAGATACGCAGTATTTT
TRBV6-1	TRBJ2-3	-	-	CASSEVYADTQYF	TGTGCCAGCAGTGAAGTATATGCAGATACGCAGTATTTT
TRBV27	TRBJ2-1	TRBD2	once	CASSLGRGLVSNNEQFF	TGTGCCAGCAGTTTGGGCAGGGGACTAGTAAGCAACAATGAGCAGTTCTTC
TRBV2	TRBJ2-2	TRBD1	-	CASSEVRGRSRELFF	TGTGCCAGCAGTGAAGTAAGGGGGCGCAGCCGGGAGCTGTTTTTT
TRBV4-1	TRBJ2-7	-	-	CASSQEAGVWEQYF	TGCGCCAGCAGCCAAGAAGCAGGGGTTTGGGAGCAGTACTTC
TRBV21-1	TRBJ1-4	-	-	CASATGTGVEKLFF	TGTGCCAGCGCCACCGGGACAGGGGTAGAAAAACTGTTTTTT
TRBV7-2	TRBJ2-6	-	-	CASSSPLESPFGGANVLTF	TGTGCCAGCAGCTCCCCTCTCGAGAGCCCTTTTGGTGGGGCCAACGTCCTGACTTTC
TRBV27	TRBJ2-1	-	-	CASSFLSSYNEQFF	TGTGCCAGCAGTTTCTTGAGCTCCTACAATGAGCAGTTCTTC
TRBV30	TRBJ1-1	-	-	CAWSTLGRAFF	TGTGCCTGGAGTACACTGGGGCGAGCTTTCTTT